This T cell receptor beta chain came from a study of blood T cells in healthy people across ages. Study results and limitations: Unsorted PBMCs prevented conclusive naive versus antigen-experienced comparison. Among long-lived donors, naive CD4+ cells were more numerous and diversity higher than in aged donors. A roughly linear fall in TCR beta diversity per million T cells was seen with increasing age.

The CDR3 is 14 residues long. From germline, CDR1 is SGHTA and CDR2 FQGNSA. Trimming cost V 4 bases and J 1 base, with 11 bases left between them. This clonotype was recorded a few times. Its antigen is as yet unknown. A second roughly 6 to 11 cycle PCR used barcoded and J-beta primers. TCRdb reprocessed the 5' RACE reads via MiXCR and lists one record per CDR3 protein. The sample carries more than 650,000 distinct CDR3 sequences, 20% to 25% recorded once. The study drew donors from healthy Caucasian individuals in Russia aged roughly 6 to 95. This clonotype originated in a man between 65 and 80 years old in good health. Sequenced sample: blood. The rearrangement links TRBV7-2 to TRBJ2-7; D might be TRBD1 (6 bases). The CDR3 sequence: CASSSGTSSYEQYV. In nucleotides, the CDR3 is TGTGCCAGCAGCTCCGGGACAAGTTCCTACGAGCAGTACGTC.